A single sample gave rise to the 5 T cell receptor beta chains below, sequenced in a study of blood T cells in healthy people across ages (dated by TCRdb to between 2014 and 2017). Libraries were prepared through 5' RACE. TCRdb names Illumina HiSeq 2500 as the instrument used. A second PCR of roughly 6 to 12 cycles was run with a J-beta primer mix and a sample-barcoded 5' primer. Clones were called with MiXCR by TCRdb after fastp trimmed the public reads at Q25, and only in-frame beta chains were retained. Every entry covers one CDR3 protein and lists the most common genes and DNA from its rows. In all, the sample holds about 800,000 distinct CDR3 sequences, and 55% to 70% of those were seen once. Of the sample, about 20% falls within the top ten clones. The sample consisted of blood. The receptors originated from a man aged 25-45 years in good health.

CDR3: CASSSPFDPGTENSGANVLTF. The CDR3 nucleotides are TGCGCCAGCAGCTCCCCTTTCGACCCCGGGACCGAGAACTCTGGGGCCAACGTCCTGACTTTC. The chain joins TRBV5-1 to TRBJ2-6; possibly TRBD1 or TRBD2 for D (5 bases each). Trimming stripped 3 bases from V and 0 bases from J, with 25 bases between. The CDR3 runs 21 residues. In germline, CDR1 is SGHRS, CDR2 YFSETQ. The whole variable domain, filled in from reference TRBV5-1 and TRBJ2-6, reads KAGVTQTPRYLIKTRGQQVTLSCSPISGHRSVSWYQQTPGQGLQFLFEYFSETQRNKGNFPGRFSGRQFSNSRSEMNVSTLELGDSALYLCASSSPFDPGTENSGANVLTFGAGSRLTVL.

This clonotype was seen more than once but under ten times. J is TRBJ2-7 and V is TRBV7-2; TRBD1 matches 7 bases. The CDR3 runs to 16 residues. V trimming: 3 bases; J trimming: 7 bases; junction bases outside the gene matches: 15. Germline V gene data show CDR1 as SGHTA and CDR2 as FQGNSA. CDR3 amino acids: CASSFSVTGAQREQYF. CDR3 nucleotides: TGTGCCAGCAGCTTCTCAGTCACAGGGGCCCAGCGGGAGCAGTACTTC.

The chain employs TRBV27 and TRBJ2-5, with D uncertain. The DNA end favors TRBJ2-7, so the J call may be wrong. Looked up from germline, CDR1 is MNHEY and CDR2 is SMNVEV (reference sequence). The CDR3 contains 13 residues. Here the CDR3 reads CASLSLEDREQYF. DNA of the CDR3: TGTGCCAGTCTCTCCCTTGAGGACCGCGAGCAGTACTTC.

This rearrangement joins TRBV20-1 to TRBJ1-6, with D uncertain. The CDR3 consists of 11 residues. Germline CDR1 reads DFQATT; CDR2 reads SNEGSKA (reference sequence). Trimming pared 6 bases from V and 10 bases from J, leaving 10 bases between. CDR3 protein: CSADMGSPLHF. CDR3 nucleotide sequence: TGCAGTGCCGACATGGGATCACCCCTCCACTTT.

The chain has TRBV20-1 and TRBJ2-3; TRBD2 might be the D (6 bases). V lost 8 bases and J 2 bases, leaving 17 bases between the germline ends. Germline V gene sequence: CDR1 DFQATT, CDR2 SNEGSKA (reference sequence). The CDR3 runs 14 residues. CDR3 sequence reads: CSYSGGTFTDTQYF. The CDR3 nucleotides read TGCAGTTATTCCGGCGGGACCTTCACAGATACGCAGTATTTT.